What follows are 18 T cell receptor beta chains derived from one specimen sequenced in a study of blood T cell repertoires in COVID-19. Data came from immunoSEQ multiplex PCR; TCRdb stores just in-frame clones and leaves some out. The sample records about 100,000 clones, roughly 92% being singletons. Sequenced: peripheral blood. The source of these receptors is a man between 65 and 80 years old with acute or convalescent COVID-19.

The chain links TRBV11-2 to TRBJ1-1; D remains unclear. The V end lost 1 base, the J end lost 1 base, and 4 bases lay between the germline ends. The CDR3 length is 13 residues. Germline V gene data show CDR1 as SGHAT and CDR2 as FQNNGV. This chain's CDR3 is CASSLGQNTEAFF. Here the CDR3 DNA reads TGTGCCAGCAGCTTAGGACAGAACACTGAAGCTTTCTTT.

The gene calls are TRBV19 and TRBJ2-5, with a possible D match to TRBD1 (5 bases). This CDR3 has 15 amino acids. Germline V gene sequence: CDR1 LNHDA, CDR2 SQIVND (reference sequence). V dropped 3 bases and J dropped 4 bases, with 15 bases sitting between them. CDR3 nucleotide sequence: TGTGCCAGTAGTATGTGGGTAGGTGGGGCAGAGACCCAGTACTTC. Its translation is CASSMWVGGAETQYF. The full variable domain, with the rest looked up from reference TRBV19 and TRBJ2-5, is DGGITQSPKYLFRKEGQNVTLSCEQNLNHDAMYWYRQDPGQGLRLIYYSQIVNDFQKGDIAEGYSVSREKKESFPLTVTSAQKNPTAFYLCASSMWVGGAETQYFGPGTRLLVL.

The rearrangement uses TRBV7-9 and TRBJ2-2; weak D call: TRBD1 (5 bases). Germline CDR1 reads SEHNR; CDR2 reads FQNEAQ (reference sequence). This CDR3 contains 17 residues. The germline V and J ends were trimmed by 1 base and 0 bases, with 12 bases remaining between them. This chain's CDR3 is CASSLEFGASNTGELFF. CDR3 bases: TGTGCCAGCAGCTTAGAGTTTGGGGCATCGAACACCGGGGAGCTGTTTTTT.

J is TRBJ2-1 and V is TRBV2; 15 nucleotides line up with TRBD2. CDR3 length equals 18 residues. Trimming removed 9 bases from V and 0 bases from J; junction bases left unmatched: 9. Per the germline V gene, CDR1 is SNHLY and CDR2 is FYNNEI. Here the CDR3 reads CARGLGLAGGSSYNEQFF. The CDR3 nucleotides are TGTGCCAGGGGATTGGGACTAGCGGGGGGTAGCTCCTACAATGAGCAGTTCTTC.

V gene TRBV5-6 combines with J gene TRBJ2-2, with D perhaps matching TRBD2 (6 bases). Trimming stripped 4 bases from V and 2 bases from J, with 9 bases between. This CDR3 is built from 14 residues. Germline loops: CDR1 SGHDT, CDR2 YYEEEE. CDR3 in DNA: TGTGCCAGCAGCGGGACTTTAAACACCGGGGAGCTGTTTTTT. This gives the protein CASSGTLNTGELFF.

CDR3 nucleotides: TGTGCCAGCAGCCTCCCCACGGGCAGGGAGGGGCATGAGCAGTTCTTC. This gives the protein CASSLPTGREGHEQFF. The chain has TRBV6-2 or TRBV6-3 and TRBJ2-1, with 7 bases matching TRBD2. The CDR3 contains 16 residues. The ends lost 6 bases at V and 8 bases at J; junction bases unmatched: 16. Germline CDR1 is MNHEY and CDR2 is SVGEGT.

The rearrangement links TRBV19 to TRBJ2-5, with 9 bases aligning to TRBD1. The CDR3 sequence is 15 residues long. Germline lookup yields CDR1 LNHDA and CDR2 SQIVND (reference sequence). J lost 5 bases, V lost 4 bases, and 8 bases had no gene match. In DNA, the CDR3 is TGTGCCAGTAGTAGAGGGACAGGGAATAGGGAGACCCAGTACTTC. Amino acids: CASSRGTGNRETQYF.

CDR3 DNA: TGTGCCAGCAGCCCCTCGGTGGGTCTCATCGGGTATGGCTACACCTTC. It yields the protein CASSPSVGLIGYGYTF. The V and J genes are TRBV11-2 and TRBJ1-2; D uncertain. Between the trimmed V and J ends, which lost 5 bases and 5 bases, there was a span of 21 bases. The CDR3 has 16 residues. Germline CDR1 SGHAT, CDR2 FQNNGV. Combining the CDR3 with reference TRBV11-2 and TRBJ1-2 gives the whole variable domain EAGVAQSPRYKIIEKRQSVAFWCNPISGHATLYWYQQILGQGPKLLIQFQNNGVVDDSQLPKDRFSAERLKGVDSTLKIQPAKLEDSAVYLCASSPSVGLIGYGYTFGSGTRLTVV.

V gene TRBV14 combines with J gene TRBJ2-7, with TRBD2 as a possible D gene (5 bases). Trimming removed 4 bases from V and 7 bases from J, with 14 bases in between. CDR3 length: 13 amino acids. Germline V gene data show CDR1 as SGHDN and CDR2 as FVKESK. The CDR3 protein is CASSLTNPGEQYF. CDR3 nucleotides: TGTGCCAGCAGCCTCACTAACCCGGGGGAGCAGTACTTC.

The chain recombines TRBV11-3 with TRBJ2-5, with D possibly being TRBD2 (6 bases). This CDR3 contains 15 residues. Trimming removed 2 bases at V and 5 bases at J, with 15 bases between. Germline V lookup: CDR1 SGHNT, CDR2 YENEEA. CDR3 sequence: CASSLFGGAGETQYF. For the CDR3, the DNA is TGTGCCAGCAGCTTATTTGGAGGTGCGGGGGAGACCCAGTACTTC. The whole variable domain, remainder taken from reference TRBV11-3 and TRBJ2-5, is EAGVVQSPRYKIIEKKQPVAFWCNPISGHNTLYWYLQNLGQGPELLIRYENEEAVDDSQLPKDRFSAERLKGVDSTLKIQPAELGDSAVYLCASSLFGGAGETQYFGPGTRLLVL.

This chain links TRBV4-1 with TRBJ2-1; D not certain. CDR1 is MGHRA and CDR2 is YSYEKL in the germline V gene. The CDR3 runs 11 residues. Trimming took off 8 bases at V and 5 bases at J, with 7 bases between the two ends. The CDR3 reads CASSSDNEQFF. The DNA of the CDR3 is TGCGCCAGCTCAAGCGACAATGAGCAGTTCTTC.

In this sample, this clone turned up once. CDR3 coding DNA: TGTGCCAGCAGTTTATTGGTACCTAGCGGGGCTTACAATGAGCAGTTCTTC. Its translation: CASSLLVPSGAYNEQFF. The chain joins TRBV27 to TRBJ2-1, with 9 nucleotides matching TRBD2. V shed 1 base, J shed 4 bases, and the junction held 8 bases outside the gene matches. The CDR3 loop spans 17 amino acids. Germline CDR1 is MNHEY and CDR2 is SMNVEV (reference sequence).

V gene TRBV20-1 combines with J gene TRBJ2-7; no clear D gene. This CDR3 region has 11 residues. Trimming took 3 bases from V and 3 from J, leaving 6 bases between them. Germline CDR1 and CDR2: DFQATT and SNEGSKA (reference sequence). CDR3 sequence reads: CSASVRYEQYF. In nucleotides, the CDR3 is TGCAGTGCTAGCGTGCGCTACGAGCAGTACTTC.

This chain links TRBV7-6 with TRBJ2-5; no reliable D call. V lost 5 bases and J lost 1, with 2 bases in between. This CDR3 spans 11 amino acids. Looked up from germline, CDR1 is SGHVS and CDR2 is FNYEAQ. The DNA of the CDR3 is TGTGCCAGCAGCCTCCAAGAGACCCAGTACTTC. This codes for CASSLQETQYF. The full variable domain, rest sourced from reference TRBV7-6 and TRBJ2-5, is GAGVSQSPRYKVTKRGQDVALRCDPISGHVSLYWYRQALGQGPEFLTYFNYEAQQDKSGLPNDRFSAERPEGSISTLTIQRTEQRDSAMYRCASSLQETQYFGPGTRLLVL.

The J gene is TRBJ2-3, the V gene TRBV30; the D is unclear. The CDR3 runs 15 residues. V shed 0 bases and J shed 0 bases, with 10 bases lying between them. Germline V gene lookup returns CDR1 GTSNPN and CDR2 SVGIG (reference sequence). CDR3 loop: CAWSVRVSSTDTQYF. The CDR3 DNA sequence: TGTGCCTGGAGTGTACGGGTCTCTAGCACAGATACGCAGTATTTT.

The rearrangement uses TRBV5-5 and TRBJ1-5; the match to TRBD1 covers 7 bases. Losses at the gene ends were 1 base for V and 1 base for J; bases not matched to a gene: 5. The CDR3 runs to 16 residues. Germline values: CDR1 SGHKS, CDR2 YYEKEE (reference sequence). The DNA for the CDR3 is TGTGCCAGCAGCTTGTTGCCAGGGGGGAGCAATCAGCCCCAGCATTTT. Encoded protein: CASSLLPGGSNQPQHF.

This clone was seen a handful of times. V gene TRBV5-5 combines with J gene TRBJ1-1; D uncertain. V was cut by 0 bases and J by 2 bases, with 8 bases left in between. The CDR3 consists of 14 residues. CDR1 is SGHKS and CDR2 is YYEKEE in the germline V gene (reference sequence). CDR3 nucleotides: TGTGCCAGCAGCTTGGTCAGTATTAACACTGAAGCTTTCTTT. Encoded protein: CASSLVSINTEAFF.

In its sample, this clone was seen once. CDR3 loop: CAISEDRVNTEAFF. CDR3 nucleotide sequence: TGTGCCATCAGTGAGGACAGGGTGAACACTGAAGCTTTCTTT. The genes are TRBV10-3 and TRBJ1-1, with 7 bases aligning to TRBD1. Trimming took 2 bases from V and 0 from J; bases not matched to a gene: 0. Germline values: CDR1 ENHRY, CDR2 SYGVKD. The CDR3 consists of 14 residues.